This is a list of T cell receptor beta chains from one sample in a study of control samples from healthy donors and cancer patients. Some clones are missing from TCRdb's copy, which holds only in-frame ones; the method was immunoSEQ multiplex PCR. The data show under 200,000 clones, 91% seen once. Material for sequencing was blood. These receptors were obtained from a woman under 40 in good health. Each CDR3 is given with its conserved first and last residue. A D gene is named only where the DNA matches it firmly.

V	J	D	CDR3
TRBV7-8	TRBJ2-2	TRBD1	CASRRVGTEITGELFF
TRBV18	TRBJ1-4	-	CASSPGQSEKLFF
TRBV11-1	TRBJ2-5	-	CASSLRETQYF
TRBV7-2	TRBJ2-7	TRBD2	CASSRGLAGGPYEQYF
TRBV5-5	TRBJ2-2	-	CASSLTGTNTGELFF
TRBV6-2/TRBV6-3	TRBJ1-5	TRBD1	CASSSGTTGAGNQPQHF
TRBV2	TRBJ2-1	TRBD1	CASSNRGNSYNEQFF
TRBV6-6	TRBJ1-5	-	CASSYERLSNQPQHF
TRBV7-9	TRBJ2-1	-	CASSRRDNEQFF
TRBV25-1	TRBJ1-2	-	CASSDGALYGYTF
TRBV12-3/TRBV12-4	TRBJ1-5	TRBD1	CASRGTGNQPQHF
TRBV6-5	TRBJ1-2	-	CASSPTGIGYGYTF
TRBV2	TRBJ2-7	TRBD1	CASSTGQGAYEQYF
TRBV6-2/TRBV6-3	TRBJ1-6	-	CASSYSPYNSPLHF
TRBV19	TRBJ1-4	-	CASSIGGEKLFF
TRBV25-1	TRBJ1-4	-	CASSDWTAIGEKLFF
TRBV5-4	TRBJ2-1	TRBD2	CASSLAVSGGNEQFF
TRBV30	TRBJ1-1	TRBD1	CAWKQGATEAFF
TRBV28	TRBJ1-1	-	CASSLSRPSMNTEAFF
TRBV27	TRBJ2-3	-	CASRGPGTSTDTQYF
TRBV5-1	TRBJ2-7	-	CASSETGYEQYF
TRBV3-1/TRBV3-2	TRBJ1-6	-	CASSQVEGNSPLHF
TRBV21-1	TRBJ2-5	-	CASSKRARSGRAVSETQYF
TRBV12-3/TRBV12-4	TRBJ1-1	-	CASSLWGNTEAFF
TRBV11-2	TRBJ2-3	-	CASSLTPHTDTQYF
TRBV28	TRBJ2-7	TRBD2	CASRRTSGSSYEQYF
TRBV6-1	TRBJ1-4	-	CASSEVGGGEKLFF
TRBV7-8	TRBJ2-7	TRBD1	CASSLQGQGAEQYF
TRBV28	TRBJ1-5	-	CASSLVEGNQPQHF
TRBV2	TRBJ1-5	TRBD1	CASSEVGTGGNQPQHF
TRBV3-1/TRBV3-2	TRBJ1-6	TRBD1	CASSQVVGTGSSPLHF
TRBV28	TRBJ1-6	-	CASSFTGNSPLHF
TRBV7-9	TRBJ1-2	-	CASSFQFIGNYGYTF
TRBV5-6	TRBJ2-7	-	CASSLGRDTYEQYF
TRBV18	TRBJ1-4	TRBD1	CASSPGQGEEKLFF